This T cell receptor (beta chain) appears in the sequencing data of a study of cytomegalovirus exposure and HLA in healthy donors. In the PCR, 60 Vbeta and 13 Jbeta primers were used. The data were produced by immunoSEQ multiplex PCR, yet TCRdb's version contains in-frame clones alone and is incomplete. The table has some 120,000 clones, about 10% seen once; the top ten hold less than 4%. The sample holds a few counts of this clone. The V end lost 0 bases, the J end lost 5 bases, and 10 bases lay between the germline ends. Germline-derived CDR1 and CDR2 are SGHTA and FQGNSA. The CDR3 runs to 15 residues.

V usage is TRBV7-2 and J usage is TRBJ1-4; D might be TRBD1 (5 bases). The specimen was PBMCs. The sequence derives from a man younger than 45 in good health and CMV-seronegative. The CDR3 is CASSLAQVPNEKLFF. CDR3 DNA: TGTGCCAGCAGCTTAGCACAGGTCCCGAATGAAAAACTGTTTTTT. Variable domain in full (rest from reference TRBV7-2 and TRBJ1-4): GAGVSQSPSNKVTEKGKDVELRCDPISGHTALYWYRQSLGQGLEFLIYFQGNSAPDKSGLPSDRFSAERTGGSVSTLTIQRTQQEDSAVYLCASSLAQVPNEKLFFGSGTQLSVL.